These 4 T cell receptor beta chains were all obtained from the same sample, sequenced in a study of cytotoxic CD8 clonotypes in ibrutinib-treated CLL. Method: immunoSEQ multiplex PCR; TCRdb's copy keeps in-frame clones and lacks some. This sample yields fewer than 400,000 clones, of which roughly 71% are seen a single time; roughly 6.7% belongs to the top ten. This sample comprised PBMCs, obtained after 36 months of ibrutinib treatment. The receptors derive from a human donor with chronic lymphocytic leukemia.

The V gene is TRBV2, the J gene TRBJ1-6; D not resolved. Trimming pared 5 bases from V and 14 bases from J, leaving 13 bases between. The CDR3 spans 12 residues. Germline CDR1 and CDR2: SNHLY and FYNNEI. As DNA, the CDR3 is TGTGCCAGCAGTAAGGCAGTCGTGGCCCTCCACTTT. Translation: CASSKAVVALHF.

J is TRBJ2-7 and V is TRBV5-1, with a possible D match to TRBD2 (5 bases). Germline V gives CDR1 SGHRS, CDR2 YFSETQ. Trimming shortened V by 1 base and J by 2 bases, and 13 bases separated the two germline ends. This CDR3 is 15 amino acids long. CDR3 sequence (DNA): TGCGCCAGCAGCTTGAAACTAGGGATCACCTACGAGCAGTACTTC. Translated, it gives CASSLKLGITYEQYF.

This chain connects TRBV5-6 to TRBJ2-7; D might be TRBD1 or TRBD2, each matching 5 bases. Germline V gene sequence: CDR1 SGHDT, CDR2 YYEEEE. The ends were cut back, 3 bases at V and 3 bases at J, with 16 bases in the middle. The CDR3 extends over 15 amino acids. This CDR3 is CASSWGTAGSYEQYF. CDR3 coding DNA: TGTGCCAGCAGCTGGGGGACGGCGGGTAGCTACGAGCAGTACTTC.

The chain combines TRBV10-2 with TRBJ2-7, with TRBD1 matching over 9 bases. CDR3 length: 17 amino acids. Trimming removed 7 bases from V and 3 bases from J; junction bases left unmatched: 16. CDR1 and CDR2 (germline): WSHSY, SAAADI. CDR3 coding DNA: TGCGCCAGCACCCCCTGGGGACAGGGAAGATTGGGCTACGAGCAGTACTTC. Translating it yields CASTPWGQGRLGYEQYF.